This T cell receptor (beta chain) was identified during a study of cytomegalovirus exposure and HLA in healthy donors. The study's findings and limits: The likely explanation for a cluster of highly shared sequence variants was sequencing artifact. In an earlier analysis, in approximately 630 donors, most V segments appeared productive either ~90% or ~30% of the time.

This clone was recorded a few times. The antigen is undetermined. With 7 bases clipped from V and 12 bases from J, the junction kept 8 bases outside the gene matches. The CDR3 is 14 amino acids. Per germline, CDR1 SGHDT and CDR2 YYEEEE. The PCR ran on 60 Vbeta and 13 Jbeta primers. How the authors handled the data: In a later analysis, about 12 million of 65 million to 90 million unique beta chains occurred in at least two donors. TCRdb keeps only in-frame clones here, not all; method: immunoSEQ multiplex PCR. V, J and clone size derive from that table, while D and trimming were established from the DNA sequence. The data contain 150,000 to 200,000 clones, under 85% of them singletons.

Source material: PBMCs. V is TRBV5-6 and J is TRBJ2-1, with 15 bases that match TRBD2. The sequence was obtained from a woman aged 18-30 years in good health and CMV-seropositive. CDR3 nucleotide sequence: TGTGCCAGCTCCCGGACTAGCGGGGGGGAGACGCAGTTCTTC. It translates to CASSRTSGGETQFF.